The present entry profiles one T cell receptor beta chain with its context. The source of the sample is a study of regulatory T cells in long-lasting Graves disease. Libraries of TCR beta came from iRepertoire HTBI primers plus Arm-PCR of CDR3 regions. TCRdb recomputed calls from the multiplex PCR reads with MiXCR, one row per CDR3 protein. Among about 440,000 distinct CDR3 sequences, about 16% were seen once, and the ten largest hold 16%. Time point described: newly diagnosed GD, antithyroid drugs for less than 3 months. Extracted RNA from PBMCs served as the source of the TCR library. A further study also used this sample, focusing on T cells in Graves' hyperthyroidism and ophthalmopathy.

The sequencing used peripheral blood mononuclear cells (PBMCs), collected at new diagnosis, from a patient treated with antithyroid drugs. The source is a woman between 25 and 40 years old with Graves disease.

CDR3 DNA: TGTGCCAGTAGTCCTCCGGGACTCGATTATTATGAGCAGTTCTTC. Its protein is CASSPPGLDYYEQFF. The chain uses TRBV19 and TRBJ2-1, with D possibly TRBD2 on 6 matching bases. The germline CDR1 and CDR2 sequences are LNHDA and SQIVND (reference sequence). Trimming took off 5 bases at V and 8 bases at J, with 19 bases between the two ends. The CDR3 has 15 amino acids.